This T cell receptor beta chain stems from a study of OX40 agonist ivuxolimab in advanced cancers. Study context: Administration of intravenous ivuxolimab to patients occurred every 2 weeks at 0.01 to 10 mg/kg.

This CDR3 contains 12 residues. Trimming removed 4 bases from V and 4 bases from J; junction bases left unmatched: 4. Germline V gene sequence: CDR1 SQVTM, CDR2 ANQGSEA. The assay was immunoSEQ multiplex PCR, and TCRdb's table has in-frame clones only and misses some. The table has over 30,000 clones, around 89% seen once. Prior autoimmune disease or systemic immunosuppression barred patients. The sample consisted of CD4+ or CD8+ T cells sorted from blood, taken in a trial of the OX40 agonist ivuxolimab. This TCR came from an adult with an advanced solid tumor such as melanoma, head and neck, liver or kidney cancer. The rearrangement uses TRBV29-1 and TRBJ2-7; 7 positions agree with TRBD1. CDR3 bases: TGCAGCGTTGTGCCAGGGGGATACGAGCAGTACTTC. It codes for CSVVPGGYEQYF.